These 28 T cell receptor beta chains originate from one sample sequenced in a study of T cells in Graves' hyperthyroidism and ophthalmopathy. Amplification of TCR beta CDR3 regions used RNA as the template. An initial round of RT-PCR targeting the TCR CDR3 relied on the HTBI primer set. One entry per CDR3 protein results from TCRdb running MiXCR on the multiplex PCR reads. The table shows more than 300,000 distinct CDR3 sequences, with about a sixth occurring only once. Sequencing was performed on blood. Receptors originate from a woman aged 25 to 39 with Graves' hyperthyroidism that later progressed to Graves' ophthalmopathy.

This clonotype was observed many times. This chain connects TRBV11-2 to TRBJ2-7, with D maybe TRBD2 (6 bases). CDR1 is SGHAT and CDR2 is FQNNGV in the germline V gene. V was trimmed by 0 bases and J by 7 bases, leaving 16 bases between them. The CDR3 runs 15 residues. Here the CDR3 reads CASSLEASELEEQYF. CDR3 nucleotide sequence: TGTGCCAGCAGCTTAGAAGCTAGCGAGCTTGAAGAGCAGTACTTC.

This clonotype was seen many times. The chain carries TRBV5-1 and TRBJ2-7; TRBD2 aligns across 10 bases. Per the germline V gene, CDR1 is SGHRS and CDR2 is YFSETQ. This CDR3 is 15 amino acids long. J lost 0 bases, V lost 2 bases, and 2 bases had no gene match. The CDR3: CASSFSSGSSYEQYF. As DNA, the CDR3 is TGCGCCAGCAGCTTTTCTAGCGGGAGCTCCTACGAGCAGTACTTC.

A remark on this clonotype: This sequence may be a read error, since a much larger clone differs from it by one base. Lacking the conserved final phenylalanine or tryptophan, this CDR3 likely reflects a read error. The CDR3 protein is CASSSLGGAGQPQHS. The CDR3 DNA is TGTGCCAGCAGCTCCTTGGGGGGGGCAGGTCAGCCCCAGCATTCT. The rearrangement uses TRBV7-8 and TRBJ1-5; TRBD1 is a possible D gene (6 bases). Germline lookup yields CDR1 SGHVS and CDR2 FQNEAQ. V lost 4 bases and J lost 6, with 16 bases in between. This CDR3 spans 15 amino acids.

This clonotype was counted between two and nine times. The chain has TRBV5-1 and TRBJ1-6; tentatively, D is TRBD1 (5 bases). Trimming stripped 0 bases from V and 1 base from J, with 8 bases between. The CDR3 sequence is 16 residues long. Germline V CDR1 and CDR2: SGHRS, YFSETQ. The CDR3 DNA is TGCGCCAGCAGCTTGGAGTCAGGGTCCTATAATTCACCCCTCCACTTT. This gives the protein CASSLESGSYNSPLHF.

This sequence joins TRBV3-1 and TRBJ2-3; tentative D call: TRBD1 (6 bases). The CDR3 spans 15 residues. Per the germline V gene, CDR1 is LGHDT and CDR2 is YNNKEL (reference sequence). V was cut by 0 bases and J by 9 bases, with 16 bases left in between. CDR3 nucleotide sequence: TGTGCCAGCAGCCAAGATTCTCACAGGGCAGGAACGCAGTATTTT. Its translation is CASSQDSHRAGTQYF.

This clonotype came up many times. The rearrangement links TRBV11-2 to TRBJ2-2, with D possibly being TRBD1 or TRBD2 (5 bases each). The CDR3 sequence is 14 residues long. Germline-derived CDR1 and CDR2 are SGHAT and FQNNGV. V shed 1 base and J shed 7 bases, with 10 bases lying between them. CDR3 region: CASSLVGEVGELFF. CDR3 bases: TGTGCCAGCAGCTTAGTGGGGGAAGTCGGGGAGCTGTTTTTT.

This clonotype was observed at least ten times. The chain links TRBV10-3 to TRBJ2-3; D not certain. Germline CDR1 ENHRY, CDR2 SYGVKD. The CDR3 spans 14 residues. Trimming cost V 6 bases and J 3 bases, with 13 bases left between them. CDR3 amino acids: CAISQNLQTDTQYF. CDR3 DNA: TGTGCCATCAGCCAGAATCTCCAGACAGATACGCAGTATTTT.

This clonotype came up many times. CDR3 nucleotides: TGTGCCAGCAGTGAAGCGGGACTAGCGTGGGAGACCCAGTACTTC. It codes for CASSEAGLAWETQYF. The V and J genes are TRBV6-1 and TRBJ2-5, with TRBD2 identical over 10 bases. V lost 0 bases, J lost 5 bases, and 3 bases stayed unmatched. CDR3 length: 15 amino acids. The germline gives CDR1 MNHNS, CDR2 SASEGT.

CDR3 DNA: TGTGCCAGCAGTCCCCCCGATGGTGGCTACACCTTC. Translation: CASSPPDGGYTF. V usage is TRBV12-3 or TRBV12-4 and J usage is TRBJ1-2; no clear D. V lost 5 bases and J 7 bases, leaving 11 bases between the germline ends. CDR3 length: 12 residues.

This clonotype has a handful of counts. This sequence joins TRBV28 and TRBJ1-3, with a possible D match to TRBD1 (6 bases). Germline V gene data show CDR1 as MDHEN and CDR2 as SYDVKM. V lost 6 bases, J lost 0 bases, and 18 bases lay in between. This CDR3 spans 17 amino acids. The CDR3 protein is CASSSWTAEFSGNTIYF. In DNA form, the CDR3 reads TGTGCCAGCAGCTCGTGGACAGCAGAATTCTCTGGAAACACCATATATTTT.

V gene TRBV6-6 combines with J gene TRBJ2-1; D is perhaps TRBD1 or TRBD2 (5 bases each). This CDR3 has 16 residues. The germline CDR1 and CDR2 sequences are MNHNY and SVGAGI (reference sequence). V lost 2 bases, J lost 4 bases, and 15 bases lay in between. CDR3 residues: CASSYAIGTTYNEQFF. The CDR3 DNA is TGTGCCAGCAGTTACGCGATCGGGACGACGTACAATGAGCAGTTCTTC.

In its sample, this clonotype was seen many times. The J gene is TRBJ1-4, the V gene TRBV5-4; maybe TRBD1 (5 bases). The germline V and J ends were trimmed by 4 bases and 5 bases, with 12 bases remaining between them. There are 14 residues in the CDR3. CDR1 SGHNT and CDR2 YYREEE come from the germline V gene (reference sequence). In DNA, the CDR3 is TGTGCCAGCAGCACGGGACTTAAGAATGAAAAACTGTTTTTT. Protein product: CASSTGLKNEKLFF.

This clonotype has a handful of counts. The chain carries TRBV29-1 and TRBJ2-2; D gene ambiguous. Germline V gene sequence: CDR1 SQVTM, CDR2 ANQGSEA. Trimming stripped 4 bases from V and 11 bases from J, with 17 bases between. This CDR3 is 13 amino acids long. CDR3 DNA sequence: TGCAGCGTTGTAGAAGTTGGGCTGCCCGAGCTGTTTTTT. The encoded protein is CSVVEVGLPELFF.

This clonotype occurred many times. The rearrangement links TRBV4-1 to TRBJ2-3; 9 positions agree with TRBD1. CDR1 and CDR2 (germline): MGHRA, YSYEKL. CDR3 size: 16 residues. The V gene end was trimmed by 3 bases and the J gene end by 6 bases; junction bases not matched to a gene: 10. DNA for the CDR3: TGCGCCAGCAGCCACCCCCAGGGACAGGGAGGCGATACGCAGTATTTT. Translating it yields CASSHPQGQGGDTQYF.

V is TRBV18 and J is TRBJ2-5, with TRBD1 as a possible D gene (5 bases). Trimming removed 1 base at V and 1 base at J, with 13 bases between. This CDR3 contains 16 residues. CDR1 is KGHSH, CDR2 LQKENI, per germline. The CDR3 protein is CASSPRQGRLQETQYF. CDR3 coding DNA: TGTGCCAGCTCACCACGGCAGGGTCGGCTCCAAGAGACCCAGTACTTC.

The V call is TRBV4-1, the J call TRBJ2-1, with D unresolved. Germline CDR1 reads MGHRA; CDR2 reads YSYEKL. Trimming pared 0 bases from V and 3 bases from J, leaving 12 bases between. The CDR3 contains 16 residues. The CDR3 DNA is TGCGCCAGCAGCCAAGAATCTGGGAACCTCTACAATGAGCAGTTCTTC. Translating it yields CASSQESGNLYNEQFF.

This clonotype was counted a few times. Here the CDR3 DNA reads TGCAGCGTTGGAGGGGGAAGACTGAACACTGAAGCTTTCTTT. Encoded protein: CSVGGGRLNTEAFF. V is TRBV29-1 and J is TRBJ1-1; tentatively, D is TRBD1 (6 bases). Germline CDR1 reads SQVTM; CDR2 reads ANQGSEA. Trimming cost V 4 bases and J 0 bases, with 12 bases left between them. The CDR3 consists of 14 residues.

This clonotype was recorded a few times. This chain joins TRBV19 and TRBJ2-1; 7 nucleotides align to TRBD2. Germline V gene sequence: CDR1 LNHDA, CDR2 SQIVND (reference sequence). V lost 3 bases, J lost 7 bases, and 6 bases stayed unmatched. The CDR3 runs 14 residues. CDR3 nucleotide sequence: TGTGCCAGTAGTATTCGGGAGGTTTCGAATGAGCAGTTCTTC. This sequence encodes CASSIREVSNEQFF.

In its sample, this clonotype was seen many times. The chain has TRBV11-2 and TRBJ2-7; D is unresolved. The CDR3 is made up of 12 amino acids. Germline CDR1 is SGHAT and CDR2 is FQNNGV. Trimming took 0 bases from V and 9 from J, leaving 9 bases between them. The DNA for the CDR3 is TGTGCCAGCAGCTTAGACATGGTCGGGCAGTACTTC. It encodes CASSLDMVGQYF.

The rearrangement joins TRBV12-3 or TRBV12-4 to TRBJ1-1; 8 bases fit TRBD1. The J segment lost 7 bases and the V segment lost 8 bases, leaving 9 bases of the junction unmatched. CDR3 size: 13 residues. The CDR3 reads CASGAQGGGEAFF. The CDR3 DNA reads as TGTGCCAGCGGAGCACAGGGGGGGGGTGAAGCTTTCTTT.

This clonotype was counted ten times or more. The chain carries TRBV30 and TRBJ2-7; D perhaps matches TRBD2 (6 bases). The CDR3 totals 14 residues. The V gene lost 8 bases and the J gene lost 7 bases, with 24 bases spanning the gap. CDR1 and CDR2 (germline): GTSNPN, SVGIG (reference sequence). The CDR3 loop is CASTGFGGPWEQYF. The DNA of the CDR3 is TGTGCCAGTACAGGTTTCGGAGGGCCGTGGGAGCAGTACTTC. Based on the CDR3 plus reference TRBV30 and TRBJ2-7, the full variable domain is SQTIHQWPATLVQPVGSPLSLECTVEGTSNPNLYWYRQAAGRGLQLLFYSVGIGQISSEVPQNLSASRPQDRQFILSSKKLLLSDSGFYLCASTGFGGPWEQYFGPGTRLTVT.

This clonotype was seen ten or more times. The chain couples TRBV7-9 to TRBJ2-5; TRBD1 matches 11 bases. The CDR3 is made up of 15 amino acids. V lost 4 bases, J lost 5 bases, and 6 bases stayed unmatched. Germline loops: CDR1 SEHNR, CDR2 FQNEAQ (reference sequence). The CDR3 reads CASSSRTGGEETQYF. The CDR3, as DNA: TGTGCCAGCAGCTCACGGACAGGGGGCGAGGAGACCCAGTACTTC.

This chain uses TRBV6-7 with TRBJ1-1; D might be TRBD1 (6 bases). TRBV6-7 is flagged as an ORF with uncertain function. V gave up 9 bases and J gave up 4 bases, with 18 bases separating them. CDR3 length: 14 amino acids. DNA for the CDR3: TGTGCCAGGATTCGTGCTGGCAGGGGCACTGAAGCTTTCTTT. Encoded protein: CARIRAGRGTEAFF.

The CDR3 loop reads CASSPDRRAGANYGYTF. The CDR3 region has the DNA TGTGCCAGCAGCCCCGATCGAAGGGCAGGAGCGAACTATGGCTACACCTTC. The chain is built from TRBV7-2 and TRBJ1-2; D not resolved. V dropped 5 bases and J dropped 2 bases, with 21 bases sitting between them. Germline V lookup: CDR1 SGHTA, CDR2 FQGNSA. The CDR3 length is 17 residues.

The chain employs TRBV12-5 and TRBJ2-3; 11 nucleotides align to TRBD2. Germline V gene sequence: CDR1 LGHNT, CDR2 FRNRAP. J was trimmed by 2 bases and V by 6 bases; bases with no gene match: 4. The CDR3 runs to 15 residues. The CDR3 here is CASGVAGGVTDTQYF. The CDR3 nucleotides are TGTGCTAGTGGGGTAGCGGGAGGGGTCACAGATACGCAGTATTTT. Full variable domain (remainder filled in from reference TRBV12-5 and TRBJ2-3): DARVTQTPRHKVTEMGQEVTMRCQPILGHNTVFWYRQTMMQGLELLAYFRNRAPLDDSGMPKDRFSAEMPDATLATLKIQPSEPRDSAVYFCASGVAGGVTDTQYFGPGTRLTVL.

The V call is TRBV27, the J call TRBJ1-5; D ambiguous. The V end lost 3 bases, the J end lost 1 base, and 7 bases lay between the germline ends. Germline values: CDR1 MNHEY, CDR2 SMNVEV (reference sequence). The CDR3 has 14 amino acids. The CDR3 nucleotides read TGTGCCAGCAGTTTTTACGCGAGCAATCAGCCCCAGCATTTT. Its translation is CASSFYASNQPQHF.

This clonotype was counted many times. This chain connects TRBV11-2 to TRBJ1-1, with TRBD1 as a possible D gene (5 bases). Germline V lookup: CDR1 SGHAT, CDR2 FQNNGV. The CDR3 runs 13 residues. Trimming removed 1 base at V and 11 bases at J, with 14 bases between. CDR3: CASSLGSKGTAFF. For the CDR3, the DNA is TGTGCCAGCAGCTTAGGCAGCAAAGGGACGGCTTTCTTT. Using reference TRBV11-2 and TRBJ1-1 for the parts outside the CDR3, the full variable domain is EAGVAQSPRYKIIEKRQSVAFWCNPISGHATLYWYQQILGQGPKLLIQFQNNGVVDDSQLPKDRFSAERLKGVDSTLKIQPAKLEDSAVYLCASSLGSKGTAFFGQGTRLTVV.

This clonotype was counted ten times or more. V and J are TRBV20-1 and TRBJ2-7; 9 bases are shared with TRBD2. CDR3 length: 14 residues. Losses at the gene ends were 0 bases for V and 4 bases for J; bases not matched to a gene: 4. From germline, CDR1 is DFQATT and CDR2 SNEGSKA (reference sequence). CDR3 amino acids: CSARELAGVYEQYF. The DNA for the CDR3 is TGCAGTGCTAGAGAATTAGCGGGAGTGTACGAGCAGTACTTC.